Listed below are T cell receptor beta chains from one sample, sequenced in a study of T cell responses to AZD1222 COVID-19 vaccine. Clones were sequenced by immunoSEQ multiplex PCR, and TCRdb holds only the in-frame ones, with some missing. This sample yields about 86,000 clones, of which approximately 89% are seen a single time; over 4% belongs to the top ten. The material was peripheral blood, obtained 28 days after the second AZD1222 dose. The receptors come from an adult who received the AZD1222 COVID-19 vaccine. CDR3s include the opening cysteine and the closing phenylalanine or tryptophan. Each record gives: J gene, V gene, CDR3 protein.

J gene: TRBJ1-6; V gene: TRBV7-2; CDR3 protein: CASDHSRRGDSPLHF
J gene: TRBJ2-7; V gene: TRBV7-2; CDR3 protein: CASSRNYEQYF
J gene: TRBJ1-1; V gene: TRBV7-3; CDR3 protein: CASSLARANTEAFF
J gene: TRBJ2-7; V gene: TRBV28; CDR3 protein: CASNNPGHLYEQYF
J gene: TRBJ2-7; V gene: TRBV7-8; CDR3 protein: CASSLAFSLGESPFISYEQYF
J gene: TRBJ2-7; V gene: TRBV6-5; CDR3 protein: CASRGQGASYEQYF
J gene: TRBJ2-3; V gene: TRBV5-4; CDR3 protein: CALSAQGGDTQYF
J gene: TRBJ2-1; V gene: TRBV7-2; CDR3 protein: CASLPGTRSYNEQFF
J gene: TRBJ1-2; V gene: TRBV9; CDR3 protein: CASSVDRVGGYGYTF
J gene: TRBJ2-7; V gene: TRBV28; CDR3 protein: CASRNQGETYEQYF
J gene: TRBJ2-1; V gene: TRBV19; CDR3 protein: CASSIVSGYNEQFF
J gene: TRBJ2-3; V gene: TRBV13; CDR3 protein: CASSSGTITDTQYF
J gene: TRBJ2-3; V gene: TRBV27; CDR3 protein: CASSLLGGDTQYF
J gene: TRBJ2-1; V gene: TRBV6-5; CDR3 protein: CASSYSGGINEQFF
J gene: TRBJ2-1; V gene: TRBV27; CDR3 protein: CASSPGLAGGEQFF
J gene: TRBJ1-1; V gene: TRBV6-5; CDR3 protein: CASRAGTAPAEAFF
J gene: TRBJ1-6; V gene: TRBV5-1; CDR3 protein: CASSLADRDGSPLHF
J gene: TRBJ1-2; V gene: TRBV2; CDR3 protein: CASRGGDRAYGYTF
J gene: TRBJ1-2; V gene: TRBV30; CDR3 protein: CAWSVSYGYTF
J gene: TRBJ1-6; V gene: TRBV11-2; CDR3 protein: CASSLGGRGGLNSPLHF
J gene: TRBJ1-1; V gene: TRBV6-5; CDR3 protein: CASTWQPNTEAFF
J gene: TRBJ1-1; V gene: TRBV6-5; CDR3 protein: CASTRGGNTEAFF
J gene: TRBJ2-3; V gene: TRBV6-5; CDR3 protein: CASRWDRGTDTQYF
J gene: TRBJ2-7; V gene: TRBV28; CDR3 protein: CASSLNSGPEQYF
J gene: TRBJ1-3; V gene: TRBV6-5; CDR3 protein: CASSLTGPTGNTIYF
J gene: TRBJ2-5; V gene: TRBV6-6; CDR3 protein: CASSYFLAGREETQYF
J gene: TRBJ1-2; V gene: TRBV3-1/TRBV3-2; CDR3 protein: CASSQDRGRVSYGYTF
J gene: TRBJ1-4; V gene: TRBV25-1; CDR3 protein: CASHSELDEKLFF
J gene: TRBJ1-6; V gene: TRBV5-1; CDR3 protein: CASRPTGTDNSPLHF
J gene: TRBJ2-7; V gene: TRBV11-2; CDR3 protein: CASSLATTGLQQYF
J gene: TRBJ2-7; V gene: TRBV27; CDR3 protein: CASSFRLRGAYEQYF
J gene: TRBJ2-1; V gene: TRBV19; CDR3 protein: CASTPTRWDEQFF
J gene: TRBJ1-5; V gene: TRBV19; CDR3 protein: CASSIDNRGSNQPQHF
J gene: TRBJ2-1; V gene: TRBV27; CDR3 protein: CASSLGQAPNEQFF
J gene: TRBJ1-6; V gene: TRBV6-5; CDR3 protein: CASSAGTGANSPLHF
J gene: TRBJ2-3; V gene: TRBV21-1; CDR3 protein: CASSKALREHTDTQYF
J gene: TRBJ2-1; V gene: TRBV19; CDR3 protein: CASSNRDGGYNEQFF
J gene: TRBJ2-5; V gene: TRBV2; CDR3 protein: CASSGQGGDRETQYF
J gene: TRBJ2-1; V gene: TRBV6-2/TRBV6-3; CDR3 protein: CASSYPIAGPLYNEQFF
J gene: TRBJ2-1; V gene: TRBV5-1; CDR3 protein: CASTLLAGSSYNEQFF